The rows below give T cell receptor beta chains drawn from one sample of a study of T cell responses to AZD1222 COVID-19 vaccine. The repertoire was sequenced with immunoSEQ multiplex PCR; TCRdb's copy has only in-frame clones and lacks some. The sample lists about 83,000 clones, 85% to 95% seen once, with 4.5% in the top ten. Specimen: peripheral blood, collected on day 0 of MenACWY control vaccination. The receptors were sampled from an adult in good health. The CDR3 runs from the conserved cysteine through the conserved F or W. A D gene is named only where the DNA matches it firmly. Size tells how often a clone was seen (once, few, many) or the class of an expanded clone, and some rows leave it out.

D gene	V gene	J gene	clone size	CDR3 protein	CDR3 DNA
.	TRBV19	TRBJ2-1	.	CASTLDRNEQFF	TGTGCCAGTACTCTAGATCGGAATGAGCAGTTCTTC
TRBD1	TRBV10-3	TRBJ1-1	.	CAGAGGADTEAFF	TGTGCCGGAGCAGGGGGCGCGGACACTGAAGCTTTCTTT
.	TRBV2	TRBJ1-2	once	CASSPEGNYGYTF	TGTGCCAGCAGCCCCGAGGGAAACTATGGCTACACCTTC
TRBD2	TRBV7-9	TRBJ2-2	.	CASSPGGAGELFF	TGTGCCAGCAGCCCCGGGGGGGCCGGGGAGCTGTTTTTT
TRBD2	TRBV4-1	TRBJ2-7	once	CASSLLAGATYEQYF	TGCGCCAGCAGCCTCCTAGCGGGAGCTACCTACGAGCAGTACTTC
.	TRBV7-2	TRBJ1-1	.	CASSRGLNTEAFF	TGTGCCAGCAGCCGAGGACTGAACACTGAAGCTTTCTTT
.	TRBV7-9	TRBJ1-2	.	CASSSFRDRNGYTF	TGTGCCAGCAGCTCATTCCGGGACCGCAATGGCTACACCTTC
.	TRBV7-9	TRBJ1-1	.	CASYGDHEAFF	TGTGCCAGTTACGGGGACCATGAAGCTTTCTTT
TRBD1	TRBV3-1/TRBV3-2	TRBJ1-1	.	CASSQDGTANTEAFF	TGTGCCAGCAGCCAAGATGGGACAGCAAACACTGAAGCTTTCTTT
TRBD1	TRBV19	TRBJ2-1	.	CASSMRSLGQADNEQFF	TGTGCCAGTAGTATGAGGTCCTTAGGACAGGCAGACAATGAGCAGTTCTTC
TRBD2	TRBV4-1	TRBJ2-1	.	CASSQDTPGTSGHREQFF	TGCGCCAGCAGCCAAGATACCCCCGGGACTAGCGGCCACAGGGAGCAGTTCTTC
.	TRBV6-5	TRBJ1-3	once	CASAAGNTIYF	TGTGCCAGCGCCGCTGGAAACACCATATATTTT
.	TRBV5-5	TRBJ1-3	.	CASSLTPGAGNTIYF	TGTGCCAGCAGCTTGACTCCGGGGGCGGGAAACACCATATATTTT
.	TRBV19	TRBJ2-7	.	CASSPSRPAYEQYF	TGTGCCAGTAGCCCTTCCCGTCCAGCCTACGAGCAGTACTTC
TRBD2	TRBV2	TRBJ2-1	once	CASSGLAGESEQFF	TGTGCCAGCAGTGGACTAGCGGGAGAAAGTGAGCAGTTCTTC
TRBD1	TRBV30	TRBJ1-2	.	CAWSVTGQGNSYTF	TGTGCCTGGAGTGTTACGGGACAGGGGAACAGCTACACCTTC
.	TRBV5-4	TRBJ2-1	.	CASSSGLFRDEQFF	TGTGCCAGCAGCTCGGGACTCTTCAGGGATGAGCAGTTCTTC
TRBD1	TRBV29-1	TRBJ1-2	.	CSARGQTYGYTF	TGCAGCGCTCGGGGACAGACCTATGGCTACACCTTC